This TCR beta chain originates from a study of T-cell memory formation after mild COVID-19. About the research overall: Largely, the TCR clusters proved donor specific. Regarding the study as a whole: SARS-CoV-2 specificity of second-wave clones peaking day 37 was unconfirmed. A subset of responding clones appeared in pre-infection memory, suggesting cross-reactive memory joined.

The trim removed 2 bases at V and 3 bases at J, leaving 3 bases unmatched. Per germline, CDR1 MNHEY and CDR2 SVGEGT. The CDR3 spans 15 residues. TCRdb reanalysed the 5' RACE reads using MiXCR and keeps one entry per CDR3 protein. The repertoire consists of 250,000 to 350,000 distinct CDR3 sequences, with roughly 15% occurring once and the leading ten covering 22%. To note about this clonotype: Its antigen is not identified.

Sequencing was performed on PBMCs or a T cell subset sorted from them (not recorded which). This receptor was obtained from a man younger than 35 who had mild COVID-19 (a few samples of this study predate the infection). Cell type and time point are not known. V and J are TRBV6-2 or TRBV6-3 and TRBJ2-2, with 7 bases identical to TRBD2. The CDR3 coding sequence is TGTGCCAGCAGTTACGGGACTACCCACACCGGGGAGCTGTTTTTT. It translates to CASSYGTTHTGELFF.